This TCR beta chain was sequenced in a study of blood T cell repertoires in COVID-19. Study summary: Spain, Italy and the United States supplied samples that represented acute and convalescent COVID-19. PBMCs, B-cell-depleted T cells, or T cells were the source of the cDNA or gDNA that made up the material.

Seattle cases were enrolled at active infection and followed longitudinally. The CDR3 length is 17 residues. Germline loops: CDR1 LGHDT, CDR2 YNNKEL (reference sequence). The ends lost 4 bases at V and 8 bases at J; junction bases unmatched: 16. This clone occurred a few times. Original data processing: Amplifying reference gene primers gave estimates of nucleated cell counts. Clones were read by immunoSEQ multiplex PCR, and TCRdb kept only the in-frame ones, dropping some. The V and J calls and clone size come from that table; D and trimming were worked out from the DNA. The sample includes a few hundred thousand clones, 85% to 90% of them seen just once.

Specimen: peripheral blood. J is TRBJ2-1 and V is TRBV3-1 (or the pseudogene TRBV3-2); 8 nucleotides agree with TRBD2. The receptor was derived from a woman in her thirties with COVID-19, enrolled during active disease. The CDR3 DNA is TGTGCCAGCAGCCCGCACCCTTTAGCGGGATTCCCTGATGAGCAGTTCTTC. Residues: CASSPHPLAGFPDEQFF.